Shown below are 25 T cell receptor beta chains from a single sample sequenced in a study of cytomegalovirus exposure and HLA in healthy donors. In the PCR, 60 Vbeta and 13 Jbeta primers were used. The repertoire was sequenced with immunoSEQ multiplex PCR; TCRdb's copy has only in-frame clones and lacks some. The sample shows about 89,000 clones, around 10% of them seen only once. Sequenced sample: PBMCs. Every receptor here comes from a man in his fifties in good health and CMV-seropositive.

The J gene is TRBJ2-2, the V gene TRBV5-1; 14 bases are shared with TRBD2. CDR1 and CDR2 from the germline V gene are SGHRS and YFSETQ. This CDR3 has 20 residues. Unmatched junction bases numbered 12, after V lost 4 bases and J lost 1 base. The chain's CDR3 is CASSPGGQGLAGVNTGELFF. CDR3 sequence (DNA): TGCGCCAGCAGCCCCGGGGGACAGGGACTAGCGGGAGTGAACACCGGGGAGCTGTTTTTT.

The chain carries TRBV5-1 and TRBJ2-7, with D unclear. Per the germline V gene, CDR1 is SGHRS and CDR2 is YFSETQ. V dropped 4 bases and J dropped 5 bases, with 13 bases sitting between them. This CDR3 is built from 13 residues. The CDR3 reads CASSVNERDEQYF. In DNA, the CDR3 is TGCGCCAGCAGCGTAAACGAAAGAGACGAGCAGTACTTC.

V usage is TRBV25-1 and J usage is TRBJ1-5, with 8 bases identical to TRBD1. This CDR3 contains 16 residues. Germline V gene lookup returns CDR1 MGHDK and CDR2 SYGVNS. V dropped 3 bases and J dropped 0; count of bases not matched to a gene: 4. DNA of the CDR3: TGTGCCAGCAGTGACGGGACAGGATATAGCAATCAGCCCCAGCATTTT. The encoded protein is CASSDGTGYSNQPQHF. The full variable domain, completed using reference TRBV25-1 and TRBJ1-5, is EADIYQTPRYLVIGTGKKITLECSQTMGHDKMYWYQQDPGMELHLIHYSYGVNSTEKGDLSSESTVSRIRTEHFPLTLESARPSHTSQYLCASSDGTGYSNQPQHFGDGTRLSIL.

The chain has TRBV10-2 and TRBJ2-1; 10 bases match TRBD2. Germline V gene data show CDR1 as WSHSY and CDR2 as SAAADI. Trimming at V came to 2 bases and at J to 8 bases, leaving 12 bases not matched to a gene. The CDR3 runs 17 residues. DNA of the CDR3: TGCGCCAGCAGTGAGGCTCCACTAGGTAGCGGGAGGTATGAGCAGTTCTTC. Translation gives CASSEAPLGSGRYEQFF.

The rearrangement links TRBV19 to TRBJ1-3; D unclear. The germline gives CDR1 LNHDA, CDR2 SQIVND (reference sequence). The CDR3 is 15 residues long. Trimming left V 5 bases short and J 0 bases short, with 11 bases between. CDR3 region: CASSEAAFSGNTIYF. The CDR3 DNA reads TGTGCCAGTAGTGAAGCGGCGTTCTCTGGAAACACCATATATTTT.

The rearrangement uses TRBV27 and TRBJ2-7; D perhaps matches TRBD1 (5 bases). This CDR3 has 13 residues. CDR1 is MNHEY and CDR2 is SMNVEV in the germline V gene (reference sequence). V lost 6 bases and J lost 2, with 11 bases in between. The CDR3 is CASSRSGPYEQYF. The CDR3 DNA sequence: TGTGCCAGCAGCCGATCAGGGCCCTACGAGCAGTACTTC.

The J gene is TRBJ2-7, the V gene TRBV9; perhaps TRBD1 as D (5 bases). The CDR3 is 14 amino acids. V was shortened by 3 bases and J by 3 bases, with 13 bases between the two germline ends. Germline V lookup: CDR1 SGDLS, CDR2 YYNGEE. CDR3 region: CASSAKGLHYEQYF. The CDR3 region has the DNA TGTGCCAGCAGCGCGAAGGGGCTCCACTACGAGCAGTACTTC.

This clone was counted only a few times. The V and J genes are TRBV27 and TRBJ2-7; 7 bases fit TRBD2. The trim removed 7 bases at V and 5 bases at J, leaving 11 bases unmatched. The CDR3 spans 14 residues. Germline CDR1 MNHEY, CDR2 SMNVEV (reference sequence). The CDR3 protein is CASTPKAGAHEQYF. The DNA for the CDR3 is TGTGCCAGCACTCCGAAGGCGGGAGCCCACGAGCAGTACTTC.

This clone was counted between two and nine times. V is TRBV18 and J is TRBJ1-5; TRBD1 matches at 8 bases. CDR3 length: 14 amino acids. After removal of 3 bases from V and 4 bases from J, the junction contained 2 bases not matched to a gene. The germline V gene has CDR1 KGHSH and CDR2 LQKENI. CDR3 in DNA: TGTGCCAGCTCACCGGACAGGGTGAATCAGCCCCAGCATTTT. This gives the protein CASSPDRVNQPQHF.

This clone was seen a few times. The chain joins TRBV6-1 to TRBJ2-2, with TRBD2 matching 7 bases. Per the germline V gene, CDR1 is MNHNS and CDR2 is SASEGT. The CDR3 covers 14 residues. V gave up 5 bases and J gave up 5 bases; unmatched junction bases: 5. CDR3: CASSQDGGTGELFF. As DNA, the CDR3 is TGTGCCAGCAGTCAGGACGGGGGGACCGGGGAGCTGTTTTTT.

This clone was seen more than once but under ten times. The rearrangement links TRBV10-3 to TRBJ1-5; D is perhaps TRBD1 (6 bases). The CDR3 sequence is 15 residues long. V lost 8 bases to trimming and J lost 1 base, with 15 bases between them. CDR1 and CDR2 (germline): ENHRY, SYGVKD. The CDR3 loop is CAISPGVESNQPQHF. Written as DNA, the CDR3 is TGTGCCATCTCCCCAGGGGTTGAGAGCAATCAGCCCCAGCATTTT.

This clone came up a few times. This sequence joins TRBV28 and TRBJ2-2; 9 bases are a match to TRBD2. Trimming removed 3 bases from V and 3 bases from J; junction bases left unmatched: 20. Germline values: CDR1 MDHEN, CDR2 SYDVKM. The length of the CDR3 is 21 residues. The CDR3 DNA reads as TGTGCCAGCAGTTTTTGGAAAAGAGAAGGACTAGCGAAAATGTACACCGGGGAGCTGTTTTTT. Residues: CASSFWKREGLAKMYTGELFF.

This clone was detected a few times. The chain is built from TRBV29-1 and TRBJ2-5, with a weak D call TRBD1 (6 bases). Germline CDR1 SQVTM, CDR2 ANQGSEA. The CDR3 runs 15 residues. The V end was cut by 5 bases, the J end by 4 bases, with 20 bases between. The CDR3 DNA reads as TGCAGCGTTACCAGGGGTTACGATGAAGGAGAGACCCAGTACTTC. This codes for CSVTRGYDEGETQYF.

This clone was observed a handful of times. The rearrangement joins TRBV7-8 to TRBJ1-1, with D possibly being TRBD1 (5 bases). CDR1 and CDR2 (germline): SGHVS, FQNEAQ. Trimming shortened V by 5 bases and J by 1 base, and 11 bases separated the two germline ends. The CDR3 has 14 amino acids. Here the CDR3 reads CASSTRVGNTEAFF. In nucleotides, the CDR3 is TGTGCCAGCAGCACCAGGGTCGGGAACACTGAAGCTTTCTTT.

Points on this clone: Other DNA sequences within the sample encode an identical CDR3. The V call is TRBV6-5, the J call TRBJ2-7; 8 nucleotides line up with TRBD1. V shed 2 bases and J 4 bases; nucleotides not matched to a gene: 7. Germline assignment: CDR1 MNHEY and CDR2 SVGAGI. This CDR3 spans 15 amino acids. The CDR3 reads CASSYGGTGPYEQYF. CDR3 nucleotides: TGTGCCAGCAGTTACGGTGGGACAGGCCCTTACGAGCAGTACTTC.

This clone was counted between two and nine times. This chain joins TRBV5-4 and TRBJ2-7, with 8 bases that match TRBD2. Germline lookup yields CDR1 SGHNT and CDR2 YYREEE (reference sequence). The CDR3 totals 14 residues. J lost 2 bases, V lost 4 bases, and 5 bases had no gene match. Here the CDR3 reads CASSLSGSPYEQYF. The CDR3 bases are TGTGCCAGCAGCCTCAGCGGGAGCCCCTACGAGCAGTACTTC. Full variable domain (outside the CDR3, taken from reference TRBV5-4 and TRBJ2-7): ETGVTQSPTHLIKTRGQQVTLRCSSQSGHNTVSWYQQALGQGPQFIFQYYREEENGRGNFPPRFSGLQFPNYSSELNVNALELDDSALYLCASSLSGSPYEQYFGPGTRLTVT.

This chain links TRBV6-6 with TRBJ1-5; TRBD1 agrees at 7 bases. The J segment lost 7 bases and the V segment lost 0 bases, leaving 9 bases of the junction unmatched. CDR3 length: 16 amino acids. Per the germline V gene, CDR1 is MNHNY and CDR2 is SVGAGI (reference sequence). CDR3 coding DNA: TGTGCCAGCAGTTACTCCGGAGCCACAGGGGAGCAGCCCCAGCATTTT. It is translated as CASSYSGATGEQPQHF.

This clone was found a few times. The V gene is TRBV7-9, the J gene TRBJ2-7; D gene ambiguous. Germline CDR1 is SEHNR and CDR2 is FQNEAQ (reference sequence). The CDR3 extends over 13 amino acids. Trimming took 2 bases from V and 0 from J, leaving 5 bases between them. The CDR3 loop reads CASSLSSSYEQYF. In DNA, the CDR3 is TGTGCCAGCAGCTTAAGTAGCTCCTACGAGCAGTACTTC.

The chain combines TRBV10-3 with TRBJ2-1; 14 bases map to TRBD2. CDR3 length: 17 residues. The germline V gene encodes CDR1 ENHRY and CDR2 SYGVKD. CDR3 nucleotides: TGTGCATCTCGAGAGGGGACTAGCGGGAGCTCCTACAATGAGCAGTTCTTC. Translation: CASREGTSGSSYNEQFF.

Only a few counts were recorded for this clone. The V call is TRBV2, the J call TRBJ2-3; a weak D match, TRBD2 (6 bases). The germline V and J ends were trimmed by 6 bases and 2 bases, with 15 bases remaining between them. This CDR3 is 15 amino acids long. The germline V gene has CDR1 SNHLY and CDR2 FYNNEI. This CDR3 is CASSPPGLNTDTQYF. CDR3 in DNA: TGTGCCAGCAGCCCGCCCGGACTAAACACAGATACGCAGTATTTT.

This chain connects TRBV5-4 to TRBJ1-3; a possible D gene is TRBD1 (6 bases). The CDR3 runs to 15 residues. The germline V gene encodes CDR1 SGHNT and CDR2 YYREEE (reference sequence). V dropped 4 bases and J dropped 4 bases, with 15 bases sitting between them. This chain's CDR3 is CASSPSAGAGNTIYF. CDR3 coding DNA: TGTGCCAGCAGCCCTTCGGCAGGGGCCGGAAACACCATATATTTT.

The gene calls are TRBV5-1 and TRBJ2-7; 9 bases are a match to TRBD1. V was clipped by 4 bases and J by 6 bases; unmatched bases: 11. The CDR3 length is 15 residues. The germline V gene encodes CDR1 SGHRS and CDR2 YFSETQ. The CDR3 DNA reads as TGCGCCAGCAGCCTGTGCGAGACAGGGGGTTGCGAGCAGTACTTC. Translated: CASSLCETGGCEQYF.

This CDR3 is CASSYSLRDQPQHF. The DNA of the CDR3 is TGTGCCAGCAGTTACAGCCTGCGGGATCAGCCCCAGCATTTT. The rearrangement links TRBV6-5 to TRBJ1-5; D call uncertain. Germline CDR1 MNHEY, CDR2 SVGAGI. The V end was cut by 2 bases, the J end by 5 bases, with 10 bases between. The CDR3 totals 14 residues.

There are a few counts of this clone. The J gene is TRBJ1-4, the V gene TRBV7-9, with D possibly being TRBD1 (6 bases). This CDR3 is 15 amino acids long. The germline V and J ends were trimmed by 5 bases and 7 bases, with 17 bases remaining between them. Germline V CDR1 and CDR2: SEHNR, FQNEAQ (reference sequence). In nucleotides, the CDR3 is TGTGCCAGCAGCCCTGGGGACACGACGGGTGAAAAACTGTTTTTT. It translates to CASSPGDTTGEKLFF.

The rearrangement uses TRBV6-5 and TRBJ1-5, with 7 bases that match TRBD1. The CDR3 sequence is 15 residues long. V lost 4 bases to trimming and J lost 5 bases; unmatched junction nucleotides: 8. The V gene's germline CDR1 is MNHEY and CDR2 SVGAGI. CDR3 region: CASSLHRGSDQPQHF. The CDR3 nucleotides are TGTGCCAGCAGTTTGCACAGGGGATCGGATCAGCCCCAGCATTTT.